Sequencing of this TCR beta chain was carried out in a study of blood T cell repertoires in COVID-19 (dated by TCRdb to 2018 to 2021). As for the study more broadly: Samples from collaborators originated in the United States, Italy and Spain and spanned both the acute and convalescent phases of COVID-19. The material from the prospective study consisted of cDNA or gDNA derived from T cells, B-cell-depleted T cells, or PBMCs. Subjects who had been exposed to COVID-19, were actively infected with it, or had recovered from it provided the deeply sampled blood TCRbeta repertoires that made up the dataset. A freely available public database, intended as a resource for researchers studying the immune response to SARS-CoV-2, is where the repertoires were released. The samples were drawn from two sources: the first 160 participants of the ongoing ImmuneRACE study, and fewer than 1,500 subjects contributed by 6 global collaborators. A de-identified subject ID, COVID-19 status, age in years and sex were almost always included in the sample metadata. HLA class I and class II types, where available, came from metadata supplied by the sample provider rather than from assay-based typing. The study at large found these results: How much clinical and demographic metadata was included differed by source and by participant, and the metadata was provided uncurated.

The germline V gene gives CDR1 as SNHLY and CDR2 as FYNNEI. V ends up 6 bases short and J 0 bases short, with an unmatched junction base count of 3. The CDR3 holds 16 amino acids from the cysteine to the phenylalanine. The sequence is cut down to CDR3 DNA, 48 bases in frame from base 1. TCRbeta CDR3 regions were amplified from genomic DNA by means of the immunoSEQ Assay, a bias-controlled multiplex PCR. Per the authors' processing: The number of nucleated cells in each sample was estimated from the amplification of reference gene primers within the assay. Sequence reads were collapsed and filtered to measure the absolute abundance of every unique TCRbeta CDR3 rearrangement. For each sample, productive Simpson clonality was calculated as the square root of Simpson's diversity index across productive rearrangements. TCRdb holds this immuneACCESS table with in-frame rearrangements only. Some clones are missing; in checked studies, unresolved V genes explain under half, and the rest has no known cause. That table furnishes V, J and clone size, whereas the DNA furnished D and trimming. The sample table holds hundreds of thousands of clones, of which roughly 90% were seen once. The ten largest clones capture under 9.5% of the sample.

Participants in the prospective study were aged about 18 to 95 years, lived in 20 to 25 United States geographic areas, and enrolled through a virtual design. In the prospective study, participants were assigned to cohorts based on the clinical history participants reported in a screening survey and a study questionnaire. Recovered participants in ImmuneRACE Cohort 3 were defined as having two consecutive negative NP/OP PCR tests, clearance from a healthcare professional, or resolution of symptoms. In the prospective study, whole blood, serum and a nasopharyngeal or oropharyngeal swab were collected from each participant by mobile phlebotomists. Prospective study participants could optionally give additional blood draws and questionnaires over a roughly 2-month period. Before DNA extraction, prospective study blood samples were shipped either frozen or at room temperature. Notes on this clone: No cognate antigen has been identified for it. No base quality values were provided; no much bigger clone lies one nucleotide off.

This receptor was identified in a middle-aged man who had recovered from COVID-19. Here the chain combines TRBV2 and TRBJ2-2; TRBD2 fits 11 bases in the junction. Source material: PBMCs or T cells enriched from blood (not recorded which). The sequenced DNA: TGTGCCAGCAGAGTACTAGCGGGGGCGAACACCGGGGAGCTGTTTTTT. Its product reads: CASRVLAGANTGELFF.